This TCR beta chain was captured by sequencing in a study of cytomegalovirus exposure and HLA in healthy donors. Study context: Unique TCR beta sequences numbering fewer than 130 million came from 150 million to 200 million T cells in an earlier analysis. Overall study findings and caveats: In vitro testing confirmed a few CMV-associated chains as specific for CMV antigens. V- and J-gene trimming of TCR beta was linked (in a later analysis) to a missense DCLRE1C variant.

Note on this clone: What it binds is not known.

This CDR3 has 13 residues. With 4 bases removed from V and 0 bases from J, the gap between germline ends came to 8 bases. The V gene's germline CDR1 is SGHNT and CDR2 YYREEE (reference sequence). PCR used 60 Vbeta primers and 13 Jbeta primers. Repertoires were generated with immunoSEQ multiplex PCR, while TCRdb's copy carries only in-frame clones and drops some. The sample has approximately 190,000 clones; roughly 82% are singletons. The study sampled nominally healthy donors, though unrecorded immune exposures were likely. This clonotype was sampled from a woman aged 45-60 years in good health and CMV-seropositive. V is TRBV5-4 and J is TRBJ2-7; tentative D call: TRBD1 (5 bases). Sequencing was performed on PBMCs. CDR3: CASSQDNSYEQYF. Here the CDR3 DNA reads TGTGCCAGCAGCCAGGACAACTCCTACGAGCAGTACTTC.